This is a list of T cell receptor beta chains from one sample in a study of CD8+CD57+ T cells in acquired aplastic anemia. TCRdb independently ran MiXCR on the reads; one entry per CDR3 protein. Found here are under 250,000 distinct CDR3 sequences, 30% to 40% of them singletons; the top ten hold roughly 1.1%. The sequenced sample consisted of sorted CD4+, CD8+, or CD8+CD57+ T cells (not recorded which) from PBMCs. Receptors were obtained from a human donor in good health, serving as a control. The CDR3 runs from the conserved cysteine through the conserved F or W. A D gene is named only where the DNA matches it firmly. Clone sizes are given selectively: once, few, many, or a class where the clone is expanded.

D | J | size | V | length | DNA | CDR3
. | TRBJ1-1 | many | TRBV7-8 | 13 | TGTGCCAGCAGCTTAGCGCCTGGTCGGGAAGCTTTCTTT | CASSLAPGREAFF
TRBD2 | TRBJ2-1 | few | TRBV9 | 17 | TGTGCCAGCAGCTCGAGACTAAGCGGGAGGGGGTACAATGAGCAGTTCTTC | CASSSRLSGRGYNEQFF
. | TRBJ1-5 | . | TRBV7-9 | 14 | TGTGCCAGCAGCTTAGACCATGGCAATCAGCCCCAGCATTTT | CASSLDHGNQPQHF
. | TRBJ2-2 | many | TRBV25-1 | 14 | TGTGCCAGCAGTGCATACGCGAACACCGGGGAGCTGTTTTTT | CASSAYANTGELFF
. | TRBJ2-5 | . | TRBV7-3 | 14 | TGTGCCAGCAGCTTAGCGGACGCCAGCGGTGAGCAGTACTTC | CASSLADASGEQYF
TRBD2 | TRBJ2-5 | . | TRBV12-3/TRBV12-4 | 15 | TGTGCCAGCAGGCTAGCGGGGGGAGGGCAAGAGACCCAGTACTTC | CASRLAGGGQETQYF
. | TRBJ2-7 | many | TRBV20-1 | 17 | TGCAGTGCTAGAGACGGGACCGCAGGACTGGGCAACTACGAGCAGTACTTC | CSARDGTAGLGNYEQYF
. | TRBJ1-5 | many | TRBV7-9 | 13 | TGTGCCAGCAGACCCAGTTTAAGTCAGCCCCAGCATTTT | CASRPSLSQPQHF
. | TRBJ2-3 | few | TRBV11-2 | 17 | TGTGCCAGCAGCGTCGGGTTGCTGGGGCCTAGCTTTGAGCCGCAGTATTTT | CASSVGLLGPSFEPQYF
. | TRBJ1-4 | many | TRBV25-1 | 15 | TGTGCCAGCAGGACAGACAGCTCAACTAATGAAAAACTGTTTTTT | CASRTDSSTNEKLFF
. | TRBJ2-1 | . | TRBV7-2 | 14 | TGTGCCAGCAGCTTAGCGCACAGAGACAATGAGCAGTTCTTC | CASSLAHRDNEQFF
. | TRBJ1-3 | . | TRBV6-1 | 16 | TGTGCCAGCAGGCCCTCGGGGAGGAGCTCTGGAAACACCATATATTTT | CASRPSGRSSGNTIYF
. | TRBJ2-1 | . | TRBV6-4 | 15 | TGTGCCAGCAGTGACAGGGGAAGCTCCTACAATGAGCAGTTCTTC | CASSDRGSSYNEQFF
TRBD1 | TRBJ1-2 | . | TRBV29-1 | 13 | TGCAGCTTACTCCCAGGGGACAGCTATGGCTACACCTTC | CSLLPGDSYGYTF
. | TRBJ2-2 | once | TRBV27 | 16 | TGTGCCAGCAGTTTACTCGCATTGGGGAATACCAGGGAGCTGTTTTTT | CASSLLALGNTRELFF
. | TRBJ2-7 | many | TRBV10-2 | 16 | TGCGCCAGCAGTGAGTCATTGATGGCCTTCGCGGACGAGCAGTACTTC | CASSESLMAFADEQYF
. | TRBJ2-1 | . | TRBV25-1 | 15 | TGTGCCAGCAGTGACCATAGCGGTAGCGGCAATGAGCAGTTCTTC | CASSDHSGSGNEQFF
. | TRBJ2-2 | . | TRBV11-2 | 16 | TGTGCCAGCAGCCCAAGGGGCGGGATTAGTCGCGGGGAGCTGTTTTTT | CASSPRGGISRGELFF
. | TRBJ2-2 | many | TRBV15 | 15 | TGTGCCACCAGCAGAGATCGGGGCCACACCGGGGAGCTGTTTTTT | CATSRDRGHTGELFF
. | TRBJ2-6 | many | TRBV7-9 | 19 | TGTGCCAGCAGGACTTCCGGGAGCCATAGTGTGCCTGGGGCCAACGTCCTGACTTTC | CASRTSGSHSVPGANVLTF
. | TRBJ2-7 | . | TRBV20-1 | 15 | TGCAGTGCTAGAGATCCCCTAGCGCGGGCCTACGAGCAGTACTTC | CSARDPLARAYEQYF
. | TRBJ2-2 | . | TRBV12-3/TRBV12-4 | 15 | TGTGCCAGCAGGTGGAGGCGGGGAGACACCGGGGAGCTGTTTTTT | CASRWRRGDTGELFF
TRBD1 | TRBJ2-7 | many | TRBV20-1 | 15 | TGCAGTGCTAGATGGAGACAGGGAGTAGCCTACGAGCAGTACTTC | CSARWRQGVAYEQYF
TRBD1 | TRBJ2-7 | . | TRBV6-2/TRBV6-3 | 14 | TGTGCCAGCAGCCGGACAGGGGGCACCTACGAGCAGTACTTC | CASSRTGGTYEQYF
TRBD1 | TRBJ1-2 | many | TRBV6-1 | 15 | TGTGCCAGCAGTACCTTTGACAGGGGAGTCTCTGGCTACACCTTC | CASSTFDRGVSGYTF
. | TRBJ2-2 | . | TRBV12-3/TRBV12-4 | 14 | TGTGCCAGCAGGTTTCGGCCCTTGGCCGGGGAGCTGTTTTTT | CASRFRPLAGELFF
. | TRBJ2-1 | few | TRBV29-1 | 11 | TGCGCGGGCTCCACGTACAATGAGCAGTTCTTC | CAGSTYNEQFF
. | TRBJ2-7 | many | TRBV10-3 | 15 | TGTGCCATCAGTGAGTCGCCGGGGGGCAACTACGAGCAGTACTTC | CAISESPGGNYEQYF
. | TRBJ2-2 | . | TRBV3-1 | 13 | TGTGCCAGCAGCCGTACGTCCACCGGGGAGCTGTTTTTT | CASSRTSTGELFF
. | TRBJ2-7 | . | TRBV10-3 | 14 | TGTGCCACCTCCCCGGGGCAGGGCCTCTATGAGCAGTACTTC | CATSPGQGLYEQYF
TRBD2 | TRBJ2-1 | once | TRBV7-3 | 15 | TGTGCCAGCAGCTTATCGCGGGAGGGTATGGATGAGCAGTTCTTC | CASSLSREGMDEQFF
. | TRBJ1-2 | many | TRBV20-1 | 12 | TGCAGTCCTCTCCCAATTAACTATGGCTACACCTTC | CSPLPINYGYTF
. | TRBJ1-1 | many | TRBV20-1 | 14 | TGCAGTGCTAGATTACAGGGTAGGAACACTGAAGCTTTCTTT | CSARLQGRNTEAFF
. | TRBJ1-4 | once | TRBV5-1 | 14 | TGCGCCAGCACCCCAGATTTAATCGGAGGTAAACTGTTTTTT | CASTPDLIGGKLFF
. | TRBJ2-3 | few | TRBV4-1 | 16 | TGCGCCAGCAGCCAAGGATGGGGCAAAGTTGGAGATACGCAGTATTTT | CASSQGWGKVGDTQYF
. | TRBJ2-7 | many | TRBV2 | 14 | TGTGCCAGCAGTGTATCAAGAGTGGGCTACGAGCAGTACTTC | CASSVSRVGYEQYF
TRBD2 | TRBJ2-1 | . | TRBV18 | 15 | TGTGCCAGCTCACCACTAAGCGGGAGTATGGATGAGCAGTTCTTC | CASSPLSGSMDEQFF
. | TRBJ1-2 | few | TRBV27 | 15 | TGTGCCAGCAGTTTCCTGGGCAGGGCTTTGGATGGCTACACCTTC | CASSFLGRALDGYTF
. | TRBJ2-5 | few | TRBV18 | 16 | TGTGCCAGCTCACCACCGGTGTACGGAGCCGAGCAGACCCAGTACTTC | CASSPPVYGAEQTQYF
TRBD1 | TRBJ2-1 | many | TRBV5-1 | 12 | TGCGCCAGTTCTCCGGGACAGGGAGAGCAGTTCTTC | CASSPGQGEQFF
TRBD1 | TRBJ2-3 | many | TRBV24-1 | 15 | TGTGCCACCAGTGATTACAGGGGACCCACAGATACGCAGTATTTT | CATSDYRGPTDTQYF
. | TRBJ2-7 | many | TRBV7-9 | 13 | TGTGCCAGCAGCTTAGCGGGACTCTACGAGCAGTACTTC | CASSLAGLYEQYF
. | TRBJ2-7 | . | TRBV24-1 | 15 | TGTGCCACCAGGTTAATCCTAGCCCGATCCTACGAGCAGTACTTC | CATRLILARSYEQYF
. | TRBJ1-6 | few | TRBV2 | 11 | TGTGCCAGCAGTGATGGGCTGGACCTCCACTTT | CASSDGLDLHF
. | TRBJ2-7 | . | TRBV2 | 13 | TGTGCCAGCAGTGTGTCTCAGGGCTGGGAGCAGTACTTC | CASSVSQGWEQYF